The entry below describes one TCR beta chain. The assay was immunoSEQ multiplex PCR, and TCRdb's table has in-frame clones only and misses some. Of 85,000 to 130,000 clones listed, 80% to 90% are singletons. This sample was taken from a study of T cell responses to AZD1222 COVID-19 vaccine. The CDR3 spans 14 residues. V lost 7 bases and J lost 5, with 15 bases in between. The germline gives CDR1 SGHRS, CDR2 YFSETQ. The TCR sequence derives from an adult in good health. The sequencing here drew on peripheral blood, taken on day 0 of AZD1222 vaccination. V gene TRBV5-1 combines with J gene TRBJ2-2; a possible D gene is TRBD2 (5 bases). Here the CDR3 reads CASGFKDWTGELFF. The CDR3 DNA is TGCGCCAGCGGATTTAAGGACTGGACCGGGGAGCTGTTTTTT.